This paragraph reports one T cell receptor (beta chain). Per the original methods: Using reference gene primer amplification, nucleated cell counts were estimated. The repertoire was sequenced with immunoSEQ multiplex PCR; TCRdb's copy has only in-frame clones and lacks some. That table is the source of V, J and clone size, and D and trimming were worked out from the DNA. The table lists fewer than 110,000 clones, around 82% of them singletons. CDR1 is SGHDT, CDR2 YYEEEE, per germline. V lost 4 bases and J lost 12; bases outside the gene matches: 16. This CDR3 has 16 residues. These data belong to a study of blood T cell repertoires in COVID-19. Looking at the study overall: Samples taken during acute and convalescent COVID-19 were collected in the United States, Italy and Spain. In each case, the material was cDNA or gDNA derived from T cells, B-cell-depleted T cells, or PBMCs.

The gene calls are TRBV5-6 and TRBJ1-4; 9 nucleotides align to TRBD1. The sequence was obtained from a human donor in a cohort sampled during active COVID-19. The source material was peripheral blood. CDR3 region: CASSPRIGTGTSELFF. CDR3 nucleotides: TGTGCCAGCAGCCCGAGGATTGGGACAGGGACCTCGGAACTGTTTTTT.